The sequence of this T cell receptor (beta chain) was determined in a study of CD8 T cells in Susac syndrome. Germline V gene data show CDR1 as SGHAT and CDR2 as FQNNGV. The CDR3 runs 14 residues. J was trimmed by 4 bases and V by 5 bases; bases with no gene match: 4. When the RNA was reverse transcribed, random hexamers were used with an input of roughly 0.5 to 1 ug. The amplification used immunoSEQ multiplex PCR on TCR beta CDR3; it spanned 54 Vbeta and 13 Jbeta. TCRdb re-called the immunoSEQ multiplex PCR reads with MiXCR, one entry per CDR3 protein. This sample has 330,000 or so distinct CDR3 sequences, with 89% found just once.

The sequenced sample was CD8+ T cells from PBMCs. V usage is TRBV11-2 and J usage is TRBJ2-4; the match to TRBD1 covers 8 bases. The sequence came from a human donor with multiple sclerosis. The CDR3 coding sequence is TGTGCCAGCAGCCTCGGGACAGGAAAAAACATTCAGTACTTC. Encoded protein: CASSLGTGKNIQYF.